These 24 T cell receptor beta chains were sequenced from one sample in a study of blood T cell repertoires in COVID-19. TCRdb's table, derived via immunoSEQ multiplex PCR, lists solely in-frame clones and lacks some. The sample lists 80,000 or so clones, approximately 89% occurring once. The sequencing input was peripheral blood. Receptor source: a woman in her sixties or seventies with acute or convalescent COVID-19.

The rearrangement joins TRBV19 to TRBJ2-1, with TRBD2 matching over 11 bases. CDR1 and CDR2 from the germline V gene are LNHDA and SQIVND (reference sequence). The CDR3 runs 15 residues. V lost 3 bases to trimming and J lost 10 bases; unmatched junction nucleotides: 8. Written as DNA, the CDR3 is TGTGCCAGTAGTATTGGGACTAGCGGAATCGGGGAGCAGTTCTTC. It encodes CASSIGTSGIGEQFF.

This clone came up once. This chain connects TRBV24-1 to TRBJ2-1, with TRBD1 matching over 10 bases. Germline V CDR1 and CDR2: KGHDR, SFDVKD. After removal of 7 bases from V and 9 bases from J, the junction contained 11 bases not matched to a gene. The CDR3 consists of 15 residues. The CDR3 here is CATSQGQGYIGEQFF. DNA for the CDR3: TGTGCCACCAGCCAGGGACAGGGGTATATTGGTGAGCAGTTCTTC.

V usage is TRBV28 and J usage is TRBJ2-3; 8 bases agree with TRBD2. This CDR3 has 15 residues. The V and J ends lost 5 bases and 2 bases, in that order; junction bases with no gene match: 6. CDR1 and CDR2 (germline): MDHEN, SYDVKM. The CDR3 coding sequence is TGTGCCAGCAGTCCGGGGGGGCCTTACACAGATACGCAGTATTTT. It encodes CASSPGGPYTDTQYF.

This clone showed up just once. The J gene is TRBJ2-7, the V gene TRBV7-9, with D perhaps TRBD2 (5 bases). Germline V CDR1 and CDR2: SEHNR, FQNEAQ (reference sequence). V shed 5 bases and J shed 7 bases, with 18 bases lying between them. The CDR3 spans 14 residues. CDR3 coding DNA: TGTGCCAGCAGCGCGGGCCGGGTTGAGGAGGAGCAGTACTTC. This encodes CASSAGRVEEEQYF.

The genes are TRBV29-1 and TRBJ2-3, with 10 bases aligning to TRBD2. The CDR3 runs to 14 residues. The germline V gene encodes CDR1 SQVTM and CDR2 ANQGSEA. V was pared by 6 bases and J by 6 bases, with 9 bases of the junction left unmatched. CDR3 sequence reads: CSVRGAGGVDTQYF. CDR3 DNA sequence: TGCAGCGTCAGGGGAGCGGGAGGGGTGGATACGCAGTATTTT.

V is TRBV3-1 (or the pseudogene TRBV3-2) and J is TRBJ2-5, with a possible D match to TRBD2 (6 bases). The CDR3 runs to 14 residues. Germline CDR1 LGHDT, CDR2 YNNKEL (reference sequence). Trimming removed 6 bases from V and 0 bases from J, with 11 bases in between. The chain's CDR3 is CASRLERDQETQYF. CDR3 nucleotide sequence: TGTGCCAGCAGGCTAGAGCGGGACCAAGAGACCCAGTACTTC.

The chain couples TRBV7-2 to TRBJ1-3; a weak D match, TRBD1 (5 bases). This CDR3 has 15 residues. The germline CDR1 and CDR2 sequences are SGHTA and FQGNSA. Trimming left V 1 base short and J 5 bases short, with 12 bases between. The CDR3 region has the DNA TGTGCCAGCAGCTTAGTATTCGGGGGAAGAAACACCATATATTTT. Its translation: CASSLVFGGRNTIYF. Supplemented by reference TRBV7-2 and TRBJ1-3, the full variable domain reads GAGVSQSPSNKVTEKGKDVELRCDPISGHTALYWYRQSLGQGLEFLIYFQGNSAPDKSGLPSDRFSAERTGGSVSTLTIQRTQQEDSAVYLCASSLVFGGRNTIYFGEGSWLTVV.

The CDR3 region is CSASKVGGGSDTQYF. The CDR3 nucleotides are TGCAGTGCTAGTAAAGTAGGGGGCGGCTCAGATACGCAGTATTTT. The chain joins TRBV20-1 to TRBJ2-3; 7 nucleotides align to TRBD1. Per the germline V gene, CDR1 is DFQATT and CDR2 is SNEGSKA (reference sequence). The CDR3 sequence is 15 residues long. The ends lost 3 bases at V and 4 bases at J; junction bases unmatched: 10.

The V and J genes are TRBV23-1 and TRBJ2-5; 9 bases are shared with TRBD1. TRBV23-1 qualifies as an ORF whose function is uncertain. CDR3 length: 17 residues. J was trimmed by 3 bases and V by 2 bases; bases with no gene match: 10. The chain's CDR3 is CASSQHQRRTGEETQYF. In nucleotides, the CDR3 is TGCGCCAGCAGTCAACACCAACGTAGGACAGGGGAAGAGACCCAGTACTTC.

This clone was counted between two and nine times. The gene calls are TRBV2 and TRBJ1-5; 8 bases are shared with TRBD1. This CDR3 comprises 15 residues. Per germline, CDR1 SNHLY and CDR2 FYNNEI. The ends lost 5 bases at V and 6 bases at J; junction bases unmatched: 9. The CDR3 here is CASSPQGQAIQPQHF. As DNA, the CDR3 is TGTGCCAGCAGTCCTCAGGGACAGGCCATTCAGCCCCAGCATTTT.

This clone counts as medium-sized. The rearrangement joins TRBV29-1 to TRBJ2-1; 7 bases align to TRBD1. The V segment lost 0 bases and the J segment 6 bases; nucleotides outside the gene matches: 8. This CDR3 comprises 15 residues. Per the germline V gene, CDR1 is SQVTM and CDR2 is ANQGSEA. The CDR3 DNA reads TGCAGCGTTGAAGAGGTGGCAGGGGGAATCAATGAGCAGTTCTTC. Amino acids: CSVEEVAGGINEQFF.

The CDR3 loop reads CASSFVGGGSNQPQHF. The CDR3 DNA is TGTGCCAGCAGTTTTGTTGGGGGGGGCAGCAATCAGCCCCAGCATTTT. The V call is TRBV28, the J call TRBJ1-5, with D possibly being TRBD1 (6 bases). The length of the CDR3 is 16 residues. Germline V lookup: CDR1 MDHEN, CDR2 SYDVKM. The V and J ends lost 3 bases and 1 base respectively, with 13 bases between them.

This chain uses TRBV7-9 with TRBJ2-7, with D uncertain. With 5 bases removed from V and 2 bases from J, the gap between germline ends came to 10 bases. CDR3 length equals 13 residues. The germline CDR1 and CDR2 sequences are SEHNR and FQNEAQ (reference sequence). The CDR3 region is CASSPRDAYEQYF. The CDR3 coding sequence is TGTGCCAGCAGCCCAAGAGATGCCTACGAGCAGTACTTC.

The CDR3 nucleotides are TGTGCCAGCAGCTTATACGGACAGTCCAACACTGAAGCTTTCTTT. This codes for CASSLYGQSNTEAFF. This chain uses TRBV7-2 with TRBJ1-1; tentatively, D is TRBD1 (6 bases). Trimming took off 2 bases at V and 2 bases at J, with 12 bases between the two ends. Germline CDR1 and CDR2: SGHTA and FQGNSA. This CDR3 spans 15 amino acids.

This clone was found a few times. The chain has TRBV7-3 and TRBJ2-7; 8 nucleotides match TRBD1. CDR1 and CDR2 (germline): SGHTA, FQGTGA. The CDR3 is 13 residues long. Trimming removed 5 bases from V and 6 bases from J; junction bases left unmatched: 6. DNA for the CDR3: TGTGCCAGCAGCGTGGACAGGGTAGGCGAGCAGTACTTC. Translated: CASSVDRVGEQYF.

The chain employs TRBV6-6 and TRBJ1-4; TRBD1 matches at 11 bases. V lost 6 bases, J lost 7 bases, and 10 bases stayed unmatched. Germline V gives CDR1 MNHNY, CDR2 SVGAGI (reference sequence). The CDR3 runs to 16 residues. CDR3 DNA sequence: TGTGCCAGCAGCCGATCCGGACAGGGGGCTGGTGAAAAACTGTTTTTT. Encoded protein: CASSRSGQGAGEKLFF.

In its sample, this clone was seen once. This rearrangement joins TRBV29-1 to TRBJ2-5; D is ambiguous. The CDR3 is 12 amino acids. Germline-derived CDR1 and CDR2 are SQVTM and ANQGSEA. V lost 5 bases to trimming and J lost 2 bases, with 9 bases between them. This CDR3 reads CSVHSGQETQYF. CDR3 bases: TGCAGCGTTCACAGTGGGCAAGAGACCCAGTACTTC.

The chain recombines TRBV19 with TRBJ1-5, with no clear D. Trimming left V 5 bases short and J 11 bases short, with 16 bases between. Germline-derived CDR1 and CDR2 are LNHDA and SQIVND (reference sequence). The CDR3 has 13 residues. This chain's CDR3 is CASSEQAGSAQHF. The CDR3, as DNA: TGTGCCAGTAGTGAGCAGGCAGGCTCGGCCCAGCATTTT. Variable domain in full (rest from reference TRBV19 and TRBJ1-5): DGGITQSPKYLFRKEGQNVTLSCEQNLNHDAMYWYRQDPGQGLRLIYYSQIVNDFQKGDIAEGYSVSREKKESFPLTVTSAQKNPTAFYLCASSEQAGSAQHFGDGTRLSIL.

This clone was observed a single time. V gene TRBV28 combines with J gene TRBJ1-1; D gene uncertain. The CDR3 has 15 amino acids. Germline values: CDR1 MDHEN, CDR2 SYDVKM. Trimming removed 4 bases at V and 4 bases at J, with 16 bases between. CDR3 in DNA: TGTGCCAGCAGTTACCTTGGTCTGGGGAGCACTGAAGCTTTCTTT. It specifies CASSYLGLGSTEAFF. Full variable domain (outside the CDR3, taken from reference TRBV28 and TRBJ1-1): DVKVTQSSRYLVKRTGEKVFLECVQDMDHENMFWYRQDPGLGLRLIYFSYDVKMKEKGDIPEGYSVSREKKERFSLILESASTNQTSMYLCASSYLGLGSTEAFFGQGTRLTVV.

CDR3 sequence reads: CASSVGNTIYF. For the CDR3, the DNA is TGTGCCAGCAGCGTCGGGAACACCATATATTTT. The J gene is TRBJ1-3, the V gene TRBV7-2; the D is unclear. Germline values: CDR1 SGHTA, CDR2 FQGNSA. The CDR3 covers 11 residues. V lost 5 bases to trimming and J lost 7 bases, with 6 bases between them.

This sequence joins TRBV29-1 and TRBJ2-1; no definite D call. Germline-derived CDR1 and CDR2 are SQVTM and ANQGSEA. The CDR3 has 13 amino acids. The V end was cut by 8 bases, the J end by 3 bases, with 14 bases between. DNA of the CDR3: TGCAGCCTGACCGGAGAAAACTACAATGAGCAGTTCTTC. It is translated as CSLTGENYNEQFF.

This rearrangement joins TRBV29-1 to TRBJ2-4, with D maybe TRBD2 (7 bases). Germline V gene data show CDR1 as SQVTM and CDR2 as ANQGSEA. The CDR3 sequence is 15 residues long. Trimming shortened V by 7 bases and J by 1 base, and 17 bases separated the two germline ends. CDR3 nucleotide sequence: TGCAGCGCAATCCCGGGGGGCGGTGCCAAAAACATTCAGTACTTC. The encoded protein is CSAIPGGGAKNIQYF.

The gene calls are TRBV14 and TRBJ2-7; 11 bases agree with TRBD2. The CDR3 sequence is 15 residues long. Germline CDR1 SGHDN, CDR2 FVKESK. V lost 1 base to trimming and J lost 7 bases; unmatched junction nucleotides: 6. The CDR3 bases are TGTGCCAGCAGCCAAGTAGCGGGAGGGGCGGGGGAGCAGTACTTC. This sequence encodes CASSQVAGGAGEQYF.

The chain couples TRBV7-9 to TRBJ2-4, with unresolved D. V was clipped by 1 base and J by 0 bases, with 4 bases between them. Germline lookup yields CDR1 SEHNR and CDR2 FQNEAQ (reference sequence). The CDR3 runs 14 residues. Written as DNA, the CDR3 is TGTGCCAGCAGCTTAGGGCTAGCCAAAAACATTCAGTACTTC. This sequence encodes CASSLGLAKNIQYF. The whole variable domain, filled in from reference TRBV7-9 and TRBJ2-4, reads DTGVSQNPRHKITKRGQNVTFRCDPISEHNRLYWYRQTLGQGPEFLTYFQNEAQLEKSRLLSDRFSAERPKGSFSTLEIQRTEQGDSAMYLCASSLGLAKNIQYFGAGTRLSVL.